These 30 T cell receptor beta chains came from one sample sequenced in a study of radiotherapy plus CTLA-4 blockade in lung cancer. The method was immunoSEQ multiplex PCR; TCRdb's version includes in-frame clones alone and lacks a portion of them. The sample carries about 100,000 clones, roughly 80% recorded once. The sample was peripheral blood, taken from a patient treated with radiotherapy plus ipilimumab. The source of these receptors is a human donor with non-small cell lung cancer who had stable disease on radiotherapy plus ipilimumab.

The chain links TRBV29-1 to TRBJ1-6, with TRBD1 identical over 7 bases. Germline V gives CDR1 SQVTM, CDR2 ANQGSEA. J gave up 10 bases and V 7 bases, and 10 bases lay outside the gene matches. The CDR3 has 13 amino acids. The CDR3 loop is CSARDSSLSPLHF. CDR3 in DNA: TGCAGCGCCAGGGACAGCTCCCTGTCACCCCTCCACTTT. Drawing the rest from reference TRBV29-1 and TRBJ1-6, the complete variable domain is SAVISQKPSRDICQRGTSLTIQCQVDSQVTMMFWYRQQPGQSLTLIATANQGSEATYESGFVIDKFPISRPNLTFSTLTVSNMSPEDSSIYLCSARDSSLSPLHFGNGTRLTVT.

The table lists this clone with a count of one. The chain joins TRBV7-9 to TRBJ2-7, with TRBD2 matching over 7 bases. Germline trimming cut 5 bases from V and 6 bases from J; bases unmatched to any gene: 13. CDR1 is SEHNR and CDR2 is FQNEAQ in the germline V gene (reference sequence). This CDR3 has 15 amino acids. The chain's CDR3 is CASSPTPGGTAEQYF. For the CDR3, the DNA is TGTGCCAGCAGCCCCACCCCGGGAGGTACCGCCGAGCAGTACTTC.

The chain links TRBV7-3 to TRBJ1-6; the match to TRBD1 covers 7 bases. Trimming at V came to 5 bases and at J to 7 bases, leaving 5 bases not matched to a gene. Germline-derived CDR1 and CDR2 are SGHTA and FQGTGA. This CDR3 region has 14 residues. This chain's CDR3 is CASSPGTANSPLHF. The CDR3, as DNA: TGTGCCAGCAGCCCTGGGACAGCGAATTCACCCCTCCACTTT.

There are a few counts of this clone. The chain combines TRBV21-1 with TRBJ1-3; the D call of TRBD1 is as the table states it, not checked on the DNA. TRBV21-1 is shown as a pseudogene. The CDR3 totals 18 residues. The CDR3 DNA reads TGTGCCAGCATCTCCGGGACAGGGGGCTGGCTACGGGGAAACACCATATATTTT. It specifies CASISGTGGWLRGNTIYF.

About this clone itself: Other DNA sequences in this sample translate to the same CDR3. The chain recombines TRBV19 with TRBJ1-5; tentative D call: TRBD1 (6 bases). From germline, CDR1 is LNHDA and CDR2 SQIVND (reference sequence). The V end lost 7 bases, the J end lost 3 bases, and 13 bases lay between the germline ends. The CDR3 consists of 14 residues. The CDR3 coding sequence is TGTGCCAGTACAGGGCAGGGGTACAATCAGCCCCAGCATTTT. Amino acids: CASTGQGYNQPQHF.

This chain uses TRBV15 with TRBJ1-4; D is unresolved. Germline-derived CDR1 and CDR2 are LNHNV and YYDKDF (reference sequence). The CDR3 has 13 amino acids. Deletions cut 6 bases from V and 8 bases from J, with 13 bases between. The CDR3 sequence: CATRRPLGEKLFF. CDR3 nucleotides: TGTGCCACCAGGAGGCCTCTCGGAGAAAAACTGTTTTTT.

The V gene is TRBV5-4, the J gene TRBJ2-2; TRBD2 aligns across 7 bases. V lost 2 bases to trimming and J lost 1 base; unmatched junction nucleotides: 2. There are 15 residues in the CDR3. Per germline, CDR1 SGHNT and CDR2 YYREEE (reference sequence). This CDR3 reads CASSFVAGNTGELFF. For the CDR3, the DNA is TGTGCCAGCAGCTTTGTAGCGGGGAACACCGGGGAGCTGTTTTTT. Full variable domain (outside the CDR3, taken from reference TRBV5-4 and TRBJ2-2): ETGVTQSPTHLIKTRGQQVTLRCSSQSGHNTVSWYQQALGQGPQFIFQYYREEENGRGNFPPRFSGLQFPNYSSELNVNALELDDSALYLCASSFVAGNTGELFFGEGSRLTVL.

The chain employs TRBV5-1 and TRBJ2-2, with 13 nucleotides matching TRBD2. There are 18 residues in the CDR3. Germline CDR1 reads SGHRS; CDR2 reads YFSETQ. J was trimmed by 3 bases and V by 0 bases; bases with no gene match: 5. The CDR3 region has the DNA TGCGCCAGCAGCTTGGCACTAGCGGGAGGGCCGGACACCGGGGAGCTGTTTTTT. It codes for CASSLALAGGPDTGELFF.

The chain couples TRBV29-1 to TRBJ2-4; weak D call: TRBD1 (6 bases). Germline values: CDR1 SQVTM, CDR2 ANQGSEA. The CDR3 consists of 15 residues. Trimming took off 6 bases at V and 1 base at J, with 16 bases between the two ends. The CDR3 bases are TGCAGCGTCGTTATGGGGGCCCTGGCCAAAAACATTCAGTACTTC. Its translation is CSVVMGALAKNIQYF.

The chain joins TRBV7-2 to TRBJ2-3; TRBD2 matches at 10 bases. Germline V CDR1 and CDR2: SGHTA, FQGNSA. There are 15 residues in the CDR3. Losses at the gene ends were 1 base for V and 4 bases for J; bases not matched to a gene: 2. Here the CDR3 reads CASSLERGGADTQYF. The DNA for the CDR3 is TGTGCCAGCAGCTTAGAGCGGGGGGGCGCAGATACGCAGTATTTT.

The chain links TRBV2 to TRBJ2-5, with a tentative D call TRBD2 (5 bases). Looked up from germline, CDR1 is SNHLY and CDR2 is FYNNEI. Deletions cut 6 bases from V and 1 base from J, with 15 bases between. This CDR3 is 15 amino acids long. The CDR3 region has the DNA TGTGCCAGCAGCGCTGAAGAGGGCGTCCAAGAGACCCAGTACTTC. Its protein is CASSAEEGVQETQYF.

The chain links TRBV4-2 to TRBJ2-5, with TRBD2 matching over 13 bases. The CDR3 runs to 20 residues. From germline, CDR1 is LGHNA and CDR2 YNFKEQ. The V gene end was trimmed by 0 bases and the J gene end by 2 bases; junction bases not matched to a gene: 12. DNA for the CDR3: TGTGCCAGCAGCCAAGATAGAGGGCGGGGACTAGCGGGGAAACAAGAGACCCAGTACTTC. As protein: CASSQDRGRGLAGKQETQYF.

The chain carries TRBV11-2 and TRBJ1-6, with 8 bases aligning to TRBD1. CDR3 size: 17 residues. The V gene's germline CDR1 is SGHAT and CDR2 FQNNGV. The V segment lost 3 bases and the J segment 10 bases; nucleotides outside the gene matches: 14. CDR3 region: CASSFGTAQGARSPLHF. The CDR3 DNA follows: TGTGCCAGCAGCTTCGGTACCGCGCAGGGGGCTAGATCACCCCTCCACTTT.

J is TRBJ1-3 and V is TRBV6-1, with D uncertain. Germline V gene sequence: CDR1 MNHNS, CDR2 SASEGT. Trimming cost V 7 bases and J 1 base, with 11 bases left between them. The CDR3 spans 14 residues. CDR3 residues: CASTHEISGNTIYF. CDR3 coding DNA: TGTGCCAGCACCCACGAGATTTCTGGAAACACCATATATTTT.

The chain couples TRBV27 to TRBJ1-6, with 10 bases lining up with TRBD1. CDR1 is MNHEY and CDR2 is SMNVEV in the germline V gene (reference sequence). V dropped 5 bases and J dropped 10; count of bases not matched to a gene: 5. The CDR3 has 14 amino acids. CDR3 residues: CASSLGQGNSPLHF. The CDR3 coding sequence is TGTGCCAGCAGTCTGGGACAGGGGAACTCACCCCTCCACTTT.

This chain connects TRBV6-6 to TRBJ1-2, with TRBD1 matching 9 bases. Per germline, CDR1 MNHNY and CDR2 SVGAGI (reference sequence). The ends lost 5 bases at V and 8 bases at J; junction bases unmatched: 12. There are 15 residues in the CDR3. The CDR3 DNA sequence: TGTGCCAGCAGTCCTTATACAGGGGGCGAAGGGGGCTACACCTTC. Translated, it gives CASSPYTGGEGGYTF.

J is TRBJ2-7 and V is TRBV28; D uncertain. Germline values: CDR1 MDHEN, CDR2 SYDVKM. The ends were cut back, 5 bases at V and 0 bases at J, with 8 bases in the middle. The CDR3 runs to 13 residues. Here the CDR3 reads CASSLVSSYEQYF. The CDR3, as DNA: TGTGCCAGCAGTCTCGTGAGCTCCTACGAGCAGTACTTC. Combining the CDR3 with reference TRBV28 and TRBJ2-7 gives the whole variable domain DVKVTQSSRYLVKRTGEKVFLECVQDMDHENMFWYRQDPGLGLRLIYFSYDVKMKEKGDIPEGYSVSREKKERFSLILESASTNQTSMYLCASSLVSSYEQYFGPGTRLTVT.

The chain links TRBV28 to TRBJ1-2, with TRBD1 as a possible D gene (5 bases). Germline V CDR1 and CDR2: MDHEN, SYDVKM. Trimming pared 8 bases from V and 6 bases from J, leaving 16 bases between. This CDR3 comprises 13 residues. In DNA, the CDR3 is TGTGCCAGCCAACCGGGGGGACCGGATGGCTACACCTTC. Translating gives CASQPGGPDGYTF.

This rearrangement joins TRBV6-6 to TRBJ2-1, with D uncertain. Germline V gene data show CDR1 as MNHNY and CDR2 as SVGAGI (reference sequence). The V and J ends lost 5 bases and 10 bases respectively, with 9 bases between them. This CDR3 is 11 amino acids long. The chain's CDR3 is CASSPRVEQFF. As DNA, the CDR3 is TGTGCCAGCAGTCCCCGTGTGGAGCAGTTCTTC.

The genes are TRBV15 and TRBJ1-4, with D unclear. V lost 5 bases and J 0 bases, leaving 10 bases between the germline ends. This CDR3 spans 15 amino acids. Germline V gene lookup returns CDR1 LNHNV and CDR2 YYDKDF (reference sequence). The CDR3 DNA follows: TGTGCCACCAGCGAACAGATTACAACTAATGAAAAACTGTTTTTT. This gives the protein CATSEQITTNEKLFF.

The chain links TRBV2 to TRBJ1-2, with a possible D match to TRBD1 (5 bases). This CDR3 has 14 residues. Germline V gene data show CDR1 as SNHLY and CDR2 as FYNNEI. Trimming cost V 3 bases and J 4 bases, with 12 bases left between them. The CDR3 bases are TGTGCCAGCAGTGACCCCCAGGGAGGCTATGGCTACACCTTC. As protein: CASSDPQGGYGYTF.

The V and J genes are TRBV7-2 and TRBJ2-1, with D possibly matching TRBD2 (5 bases). This CDR3 comprises 14 residues. The germline V and J ends were trimmed by 3 bases and 8 bases, with 14 bases remaining between them. Germline-derived CDR1 and CDR2 are SGHTA and FQGNSA. The CDR3 sequence: CASSLIPGMDEQFF. CDR3 bases: TGTGCCAGCAGCTTGATTCCGGGAATGGATGAGCAGTTCTTC.

The rearrangement uses TRBV6-5 and TRBJ2-5, with 7 bases fitting TRBD1. This CDR3 has 14 residues. V shed 0 bases and J 7 bases; nucleotides not matched to a gene: 5. Germline V gene data show CDR1 as MNHEY and CDR2 as SVGAGI. In DNA form, the CDR3 reads TGTGCCAGCAGTTACTCGACAGGGCAGGTGACCCAGTACTTC. It specifies CASSYSTGQVTQYF.

This rearrangement joins TRBV28 to TRBJ1-4; D is possibly TRBD1 (6 bases). CDR1 is MDHEN, CDR2 SYDVKM, per germline. The CDR3 covers 14 residues. Trimming cost V 10 bases and J 7 bases, with 19 bases left between them. The CDR3 spells CAISRGPTVEKLFF. In DNA, the CDR3 is TGTGCCATCTCCAGGGGCCCGACTGTTGAAAAACTGTTTTTT.

The rearrangement joins TRBV6-1 to TRBJ2-2; D not resolved. The CDR3 runs 14 residues. Germline CDR1 is MNHNS and CDR2 is SASEGT. V was clipped by 8 bases and J by 0 bases, with 10 bases between them. CDR3 DNA sequence: TGTGCCAGCTCCACTGAGCCGAACACCGGGGAGCTGTTTTTT. Its protein product is CASSTEPNTGELFF.

V is TRBV6-4 and J is TRBJ2-2; D is tentatively TRBD1 or TRBD2 (6 bases each). The CDR3 covers 14 residues. CDR1 MRHNA and CDR2 SNTAGT come from the germline V gene. Trimming shortened V by 2 bases and J by 7 bases, and 11 bases separated the two germline ends. The CDR3 region is CASSDQGGIGELFF. Written as DNA, the CDR3 is TGTGCCAGCAGTGACCAAGGGGGGATCGGGGAGCTGTTTTTT.

The J gene is TRBJ2-1, the V gene TRBV7-2; 12 bases map to TRBD2. The CDR3 sequence is 17 residues long. The V gene's germline CDR1 is SGHTA and CDR2 FQGNSA. The V and J ends lost 3 bases and 5 bases, in that order; junction bases with no gene match: 8. CDR3 residues: CASSFRLAGAANNEQFF. The CDR3 region has the DNA TGTGCCAGCAGCTTTCGACTAGCGGGGGCCGCAAACAATGAGCAGTTCTTC.

This clone was picked up one time. The CDR3 here is CASSEMGGGQPQHF. In nucleotides, the CDR3 is TGTGCCAGCAGTGAAATGGGAGGGGGTCAGCCCCAGCATTTT. This chain uses TRBV6-1 with TRBJ1-5, with D maybe TRBD1 (6 bases). V shed 2 bases and J shed 6 bases, with 11 bases lying between them. The CDR3 has 14 amino acids. CDR1 is MNHNS and CDR2 is SASEGT in the germline V gene.

This clone was seen a few times. V is TRBV6-6 and J is TRBJ2-7; 7 bases fit TRBD1. The V gene end was trimmed by 0 bases and the J gene end by 4 bases; junction bases not matched to a gene: 6. The CDR3 runs 15 residues. Germline values: CDR1 MNHNY, CDR2 SVGAGI (reference sequence). CDR3 in amino acids: CASSYSTGSPYEQYF. In DNA, the CDR3 is TGTGCCAGCAGTTACTCGACAGGGTCCCCTTACGAGCAGTACTTC.

The chain joins TRBV7-2 to TRBJ2-3; D is perhaps TRBD2 (6 bases). Germline assignment: CDR1 SGHTA and CDR2 FQGNSA. This CDR3 comprises 15 residues. Trimming stripped 1 base from V and 2 bases from J, with 10 bases between. The CDR3 nucleotides are TGTGCCAGCAGCTTAGAAGCGGGCGACACAGATACGCAGTATTTT. It yields the protein CASSLEAGDTDTQYF.